The clone carrying this TCR beta chain was picked up many times. This specimen comes from a study of CXCR3 chemokines and chemotherapy response in bladder cancer. TCRdb ran MiXCR on the PCR reads and lists one entry per CDR3 protein. The sample lists about 13,000 distinct CDR3 sequences, 9.5% to 15% occurring once. The CDR3 consists of 12 residues. V lost 3 bases and J lost 9, with 11 bases in between. Germline values: CDR1 SGHTA, CDR2 FQGNSA. The chain uses TRBV7-2 and TRBJ2-5; D remains ambiguous. This clonotype was sampled from a human donor with bladder cancer that did not respond to neoadjuvant chemotherapy. The specimen was collected from a patient whose treatment included neoadjuvant chemotherapy. The CDR3 DNA reads TGTGCCAGCAGCTTTCTAGGAGAAGCCCAGTACTTC. Amino acid sequence: CASSFLGEAQYF. Using reference TRBV7-2 and TRBJ2-5 for the parts outside the CDR3, the full variable domain is GAGVSQSPSNKVTEKGKDVELRCDPISGHTALYWYRQSLGQGLEFLIYFQGNSAPDKSGLPSDRFSAERTGGSVSTLTIQRTQQEDSAVYLCASSFLGEAQYFGPGTRLLVL.